The 14 T cell receptor beta chains in this list originate from one sample, sequenced in a study of blood T cells in healthy people across ages. With a J-beta primer mix and a sample-barcoded 5' primer, a second PCR ran about 7 to 12 cycles. TCRdb used MiXCR to reprocess the 5' RACE reads, holding one entry per CDR3 protein. The sample includes hundreds of thousands of distinct CDR3 sequences, 25% to 30% seen only once; the top ten take about 3%. These data also formed part of another study, on T cells of mothers and their children.

Sample: blood. These receptors all come from a boy aged 10-17 years in good health.

The chain combines TRBV11-2 with TRBJ2-5; D is unresolved. Germline CDR1 reads SGHAT; CDR2 reads FQNNGV. V was shortened by 4 bases and J by 1 base, with 13 bases between the two germline ends. This CDR3 contains 15 residues. The CDR3 is CASSWSGVGQETQYF. The CDR3 nucleotides are TGTGCCAGCAGCTGGAGTGGCGTGGGCCAAGAGACCCAGTACTTC.

This clonotype occurred a few times. The V and J genes are TRBV5-1 and TRBJ2-5; the D gene is possibly TRBD2 (6 bases). V lost 5 bases and J 0 bases, leaving 11 bases between the germline ends. Germline CDR1 reads SGHRS; CDR2 reads YFSETQ. CDR3 size: 14 residues. CDR3 residues: CASRQLADQETQYF. The DNA for the CDR3 is TGCGCCAGCAGGCAACTAGCAGACCAAGAGACCCAGTACTTC.

This sequence joins TRBV20-1 and TRBJ1-1, with D unclear. Trimming removed 4 bases from V and 8 bases from J, with 17 bases in between. Germline CDR1 is DFQATT and CDR2 is SNEGSKA (reference sequence). This CDR3 spans 13 amino acids. The CDR3 here is CSATTESKREAFF. CDR3 nucleotides: TGCAGTGCTACAACAGAATCTAAACGCGAAGCTTTCTTT.

This clonotype was detected only once. The CDR3 does not close with the conserved phenylalanine or tryptophan, likely indicating a read error. The chain has TRBV5-1 and TRBJ1-1; no firm D call. The CDR3 spans 15 residues. Trimming cost V 0 bases and J 0 bases, with 9 bases left between them. Germline loops: CDR1 SGHRS, CDR2 YFSETQ. The CDR3 nucleotides read TGCGCCAGCAGCTTGGCGGGGAACATGAACACTGAAGCTTTCCTT. Its translation is CASSLAGNMNTEAFL.

This clonotype was seen more than once but under ten times. The chain joins TRBV5-1 to TRBJ1-4; 7 bases agree with TRBD1. From germline, CDR1 is SGHRS and CDR2 YFSETQ. V dropped 0 bases and J dropped 10; count of bases not matched to a gene: 15. This CDR3 spans 17 amino acids. In DNA form, the CDR3 reads TGCGCCAGCAGCTTGGGAGGGGGACAGACTCACCCCGGAAAACTGTTTTTT. This gives the protein CASSLGGGQTHPGKLFF. Full variable domain (remainder filled in from reference TRBV5-1 and TRBJ1-4): KAGVTQTPRYLIKTRGQQVTLSCSPISGHRSVSWYQQTPGQGLQFLFEYFSETQRNKGNFPGRFSGRQFSNSRSEMNVSTLELGDSALYLCASSLGGGQTHPGKLFFGSGTQLSVL.

This clonotype was detected only a few times. The genes are TRBV7-9 and TRBJ2-5; 10 positions match TRBD1. The trim removed 5 bases at V and 4 bases at J, leaving 10 bases unmatched. Germline V gene sequence: CDR1 SEHNR, CDR2 FQNEAQ (reference sequence). The length of the CDR3 is 16 residues. The CDR3 nucleotides read TGTGCCAGCAGCCAGCGACGGGACAGGGGAAGAGAGACCCAGTACTTC. It codes for CASSQRRDRGRETQYF.

This chain joins TRBV20-1 and TRBJ2-7; D not certain. The J call may be in error: the DNA end matches TRBJ2-1 better. Germline lookup yields CDR1 DFQATT and CDR2 SNEGSKA (reference sequence). CDR3 length: 14 amino acids. CDR3 DNA sequence: TGCAGTGCTAGAGCTCAGGTGACCGCCAATGAGCAGTTCTTC. Its translation is CSARAQVTANEQFF.

The chain has TRBV12-3 or TRBV12-4 and TRBJ1-1; D is ambiguous. The ends were cut back, 7 bases at V and 4 bases at J, with 13 bases in the middle. This CDR3 spans 13 amino acids. For the CDR3, the DNA is TGTGCCAGCACCTCGACTTCCCCCACTGAAGCTTTCTTT. Translating gives CASTSTSPTEAFF.

This clonotype was observed a few times. The CDR3 DNA follows: TGCAGCGGAAGACAGGGGTTGGGCAATGAGCAGTTCTTC. Protein product: CSGRQGLGNEQFF. This sequence joins TRBV29-1 and TRBJ2-5; the match to TRBD1 covers 8 bases. Matching the DNA end better, TRBJ2-1 makes the J call doubtful. Germline V gene sequence: CDR1 SQVTM, CDR2 ANQGSEA. The CDR3 has 13 residues.

This rearrangement joins TRBV2 to TRBJ1-6, with TRBD1 as a possible D gene (5 bases). The V and J ends lost 2 bases and 7 bases respectively, with 18 bases between them. In germline, CDR1 is SNHLY, CDR2 FYNNEI. The CDR3 contains 17 residues. The CDR3 spells CASSERDSGRGNSPLHF. DNA of the CDR3: TGTGCCAGCAGTGAACGTGACAGTGGACGCGGAAATTCACCCCTCCACTTT.

The V call is TRBV5-5, the J call TRBJ2-5; TRBD1 might be the D (6 bases). Germline CDR1 reads SGHKS; CDR2 reads YYEKEE (reference sequence). CDR3 size: 18 residues. V lost 0 bases and J lost 4, with 22 bases in between. DNA of the CDR3: TGTGCCAGCAGCTTGGTCTTCGTGGGGGCCATTACGGCAGAGACCCAGTACTTC. Amino acids: CASSLVFVGAITAETQYF.

This clonotype was detected only a few times. V is TRBV29-1 and J is TRBJ1-1; D not resolved. The CDR3 loop spans 13 amino acids. The germline V gene encodes CDR1 SQVTM and CDR2 ANQGSEA. V was shortened by 7 bases and J by 1 base, with 13 bases between the two germline ends. CDR3 amino acids: CSGLTVTNTEAFF. In nucleotides, the CDR3 is TGCAGCGGCCTAACCGTTACGAACACTGAAGCTTTCTTT.

In its sample, this clonotype was seen a few times. This sequence joins TRBV4-1 and TRBJ1-1, with D possibly matching TRBD1 (6 bases). This CDR3 has 16 residues. From germline, CDR1 is MGHRA and CDR2 YSYEKL. V gave up 3 bases and J gave up 0 bases, with 14 bases separating them. The CDR3 loop reads CASSHSTGLVNTEAFF. In DNA, the CDR3 is TGCGCCAGCAGCCACTCAACAGGGCTCGTGAACACTGAAGCTTTCTTT.

This clonotype was seen only once. The chain recombines TRBV4-1 with TRBJ1-4, with D perhaps TRBD1 (6 bases). This CDR3 contains 12 residues. CDR1 is MGHRA, CDR2 YSYEKL, per germline. Trimming stripped 4 bases from V and 13 bases from J, with 13 bases between. The CDR3 sequence: CASSPSTGRLFF. Written as DNA, the CDR3 is TGCGCCAGCAGCCCTTCAACAGGGAGACTGTTTTTT.